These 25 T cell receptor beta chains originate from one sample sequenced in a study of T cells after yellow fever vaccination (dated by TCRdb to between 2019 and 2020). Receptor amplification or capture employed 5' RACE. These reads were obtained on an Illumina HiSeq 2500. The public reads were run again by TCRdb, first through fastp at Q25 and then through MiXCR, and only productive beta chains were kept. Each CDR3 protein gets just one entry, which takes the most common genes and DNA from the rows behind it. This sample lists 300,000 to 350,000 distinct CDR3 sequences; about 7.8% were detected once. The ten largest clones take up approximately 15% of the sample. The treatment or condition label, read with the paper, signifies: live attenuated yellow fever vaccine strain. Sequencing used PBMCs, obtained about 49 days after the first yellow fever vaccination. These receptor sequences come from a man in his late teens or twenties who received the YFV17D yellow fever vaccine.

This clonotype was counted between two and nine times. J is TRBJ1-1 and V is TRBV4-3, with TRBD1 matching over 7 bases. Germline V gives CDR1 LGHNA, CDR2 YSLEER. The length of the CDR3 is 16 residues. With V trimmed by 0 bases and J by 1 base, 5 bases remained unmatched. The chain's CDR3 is CASSQEPQGGNTEAFF. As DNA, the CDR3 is TGCGCCAGCAGCCAAGAGCCCCAGGGGGGGAACACTGAAGCTTTCTTT.

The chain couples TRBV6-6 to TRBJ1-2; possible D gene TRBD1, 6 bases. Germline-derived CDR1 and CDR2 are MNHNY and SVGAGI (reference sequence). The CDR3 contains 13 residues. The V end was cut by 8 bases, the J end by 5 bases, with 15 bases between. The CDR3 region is CASCQQGGYGYTF. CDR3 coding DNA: TGTGCCAGCTGTCAACAGGGAGGATATGGCTACACCTTC.

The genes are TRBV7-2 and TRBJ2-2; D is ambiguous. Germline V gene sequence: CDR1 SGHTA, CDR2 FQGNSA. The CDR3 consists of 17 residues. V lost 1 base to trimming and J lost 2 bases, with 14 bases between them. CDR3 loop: CASSLGSIGSNTGELFF. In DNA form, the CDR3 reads TGTGCCAGCAGCTTAGGCTCTATCGGGTCAAACACCGGGGAGCTGTTTTTT.

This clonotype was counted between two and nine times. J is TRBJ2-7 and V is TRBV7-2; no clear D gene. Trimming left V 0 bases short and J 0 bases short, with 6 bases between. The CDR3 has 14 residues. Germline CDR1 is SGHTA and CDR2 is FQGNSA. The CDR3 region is CASSLAKGSYEQYV. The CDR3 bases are TGTGCCAGCAGCTTAGCGAAAGGCTCCTACGAGCAGTACGTC.

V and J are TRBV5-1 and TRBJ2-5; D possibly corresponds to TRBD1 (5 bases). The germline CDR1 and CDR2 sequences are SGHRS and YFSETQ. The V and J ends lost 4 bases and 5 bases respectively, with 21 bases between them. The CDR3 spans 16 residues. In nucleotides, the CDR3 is TGCGCCAGCAGCATAGACCCCCAGGGTGCGAGCGAGACCCAGTACTTC. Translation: CASSIDPQGASETQYF.

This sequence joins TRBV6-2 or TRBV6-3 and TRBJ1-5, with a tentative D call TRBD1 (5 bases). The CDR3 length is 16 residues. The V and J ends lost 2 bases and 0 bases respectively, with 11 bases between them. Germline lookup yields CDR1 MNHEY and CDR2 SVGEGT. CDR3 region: CASSYGADYSNQPQHF. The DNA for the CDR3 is TGTGCCAGCAGTTACGGGGCAGACTATAGCAATCAGCCCCAGCATTTT.

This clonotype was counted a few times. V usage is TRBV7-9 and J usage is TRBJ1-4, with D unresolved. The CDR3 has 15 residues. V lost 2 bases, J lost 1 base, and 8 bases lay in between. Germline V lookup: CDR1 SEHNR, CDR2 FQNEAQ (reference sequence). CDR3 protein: CASSLWGVTNEKLFF. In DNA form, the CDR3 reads TGTGCCAGCAGCTTATGGGGAGTAACTAATGAAAAACTGTTTTTT.

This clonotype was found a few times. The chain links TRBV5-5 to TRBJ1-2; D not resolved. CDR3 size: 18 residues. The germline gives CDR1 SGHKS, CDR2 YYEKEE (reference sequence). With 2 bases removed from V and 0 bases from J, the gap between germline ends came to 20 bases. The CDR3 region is CASSLGEGSRRANYGYTF. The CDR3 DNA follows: TGTGCCAGCAGCTTAGGAGAAGGGTCTCGACGAGCTAACTATGGCTACACCTTC.

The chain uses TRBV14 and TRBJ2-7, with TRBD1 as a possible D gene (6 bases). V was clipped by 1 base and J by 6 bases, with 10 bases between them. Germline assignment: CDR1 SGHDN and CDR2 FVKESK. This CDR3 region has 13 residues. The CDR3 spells CASSQGQGIEQYV. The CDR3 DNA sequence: TGTGCCAGCAGCCAAGGGCAGGGGATCGAGCAGTACGTC.

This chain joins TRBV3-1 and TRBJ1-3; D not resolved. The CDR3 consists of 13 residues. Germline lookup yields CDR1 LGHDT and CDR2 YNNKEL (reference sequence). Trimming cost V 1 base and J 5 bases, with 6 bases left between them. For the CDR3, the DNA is TGTGCCAGCAGCCAAGCTGTGAGAAACACCATATATTTT. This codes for CASSQAVRNTIYF.

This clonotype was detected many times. DNA of the CDR3: TGCGCCAGCAGCGCCGGACTGTACTCTGGAAACACCATATATTTT. Translating it yields CASSAGLYSGNTIYF. The V call is TRBV5-1, the J call TRBJ1-3; D gene unclear. CDR3 length: 15 amino acids. The germline CDR1 and CDR2 sequences are SGHRS and YFSETQ. Trimming left V 4 bases short and J 0 bases short, with 11 bases between.

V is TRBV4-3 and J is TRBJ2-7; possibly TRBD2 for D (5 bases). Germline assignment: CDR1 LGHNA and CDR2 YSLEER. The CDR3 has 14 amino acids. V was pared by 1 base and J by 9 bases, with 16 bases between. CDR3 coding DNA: TGCGCCAGCAGCCAAGGGGATGAGGGCGCGGGGCAGTACTTC. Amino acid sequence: CASSQGDEGAGQYF.

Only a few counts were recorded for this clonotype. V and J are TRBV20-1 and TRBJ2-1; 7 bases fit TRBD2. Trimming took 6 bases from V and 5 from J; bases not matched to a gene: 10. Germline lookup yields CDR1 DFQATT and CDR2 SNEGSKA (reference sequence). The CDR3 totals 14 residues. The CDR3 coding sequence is TGCAGTGCCATATCGCCGGGGGGAAACAATGAGCAGTTCTTC. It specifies CSAISPGGNNEQFF.

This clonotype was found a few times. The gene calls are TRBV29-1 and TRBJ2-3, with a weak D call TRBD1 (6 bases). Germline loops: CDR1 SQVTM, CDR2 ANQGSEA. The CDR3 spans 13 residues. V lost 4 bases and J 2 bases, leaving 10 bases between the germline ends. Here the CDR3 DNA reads TGCAGCGTTGCCAGGGGTCCCACAGATACGCAGTATTTT. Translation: CSVARGPTDTQYF.

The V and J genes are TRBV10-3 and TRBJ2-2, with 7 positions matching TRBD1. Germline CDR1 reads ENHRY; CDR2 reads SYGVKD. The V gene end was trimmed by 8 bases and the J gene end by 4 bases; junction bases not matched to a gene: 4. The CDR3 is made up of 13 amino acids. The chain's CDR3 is CAIGGQSTGELFF. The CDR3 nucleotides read TGTGCCATCGGGGGACAGTCCACCGGGGAGCTGTTTTTT.

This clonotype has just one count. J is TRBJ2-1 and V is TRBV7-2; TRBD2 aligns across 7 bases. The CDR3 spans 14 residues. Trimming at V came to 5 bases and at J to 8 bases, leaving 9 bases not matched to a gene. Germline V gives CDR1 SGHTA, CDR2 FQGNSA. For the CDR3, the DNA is TGTGCCAGCAGCCCTGGACTAGTTCTCTATGAGCAGTTCTTC. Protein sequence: CASSPGLVLYEQFF.

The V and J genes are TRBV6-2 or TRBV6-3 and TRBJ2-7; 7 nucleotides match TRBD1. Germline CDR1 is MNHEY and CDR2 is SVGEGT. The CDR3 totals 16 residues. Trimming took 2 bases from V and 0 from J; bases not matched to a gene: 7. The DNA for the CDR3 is TGTGCCAGCAGTTACAAAGGGACAGATTACTCCTACGAGCAGTACTTC. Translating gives CASSYKGTDYSYEQYF.

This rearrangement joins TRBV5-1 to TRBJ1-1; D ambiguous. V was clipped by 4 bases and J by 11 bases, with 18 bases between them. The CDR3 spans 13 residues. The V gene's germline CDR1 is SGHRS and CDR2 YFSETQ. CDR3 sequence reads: CASSVAGTLGAFF. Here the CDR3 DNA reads TGCGCCAGCAGCGTGGCAGGCACTCTCGGGGCTTTCTTT. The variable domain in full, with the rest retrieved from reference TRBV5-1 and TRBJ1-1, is KAGVTQTPRYLIKTRGQQVTLSCSPISGHRSVSWYQQTPGQGLQFLFEYFSETQRNKGNFPGRFSGRQFSNSRSEMNVSTLELGDSALYLCASSVAGTLGAFFGQGTRLTVV.

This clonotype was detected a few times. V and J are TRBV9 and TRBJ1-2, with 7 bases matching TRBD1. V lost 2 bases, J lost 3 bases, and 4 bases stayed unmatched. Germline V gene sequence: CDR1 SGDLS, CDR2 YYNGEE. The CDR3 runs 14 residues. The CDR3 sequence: CASSVTGQDYGYTF. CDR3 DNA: TGTGCCAGCAGCGTGACCGGACAGGACTATGGCTACACCTTC. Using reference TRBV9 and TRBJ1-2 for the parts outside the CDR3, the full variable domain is DSGVTQTPKHLITATGQRVTLRCSPRSGDLSVYWYQQSLDQGLQFLIQYYNGEERAKGNILERFSAQQFPDLHSELNLSSLELGDSALYFCASSVTGQDYGYTFGSGTRLTVV.

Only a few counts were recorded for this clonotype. CDR3 residues: CATSRDLGDTGLGYTF. DNA for the CDR3: TGTGCCACCAGCAGAGATTTAGGGGACACCGGCCTGGGCTACACCTTC. This chain joins TRBV15 and TRBJ1-2; the D gene is possibly TRBD1 (6 bases). The CDR3 covers 16 residues. CDR1 and CDR2 from the germline V gene are LNHNV and YYDKDF (reference sequence). Trimming took 0 bases from V and 8 from J, leaving 19 bases between them. The full variable domain, with the rest looked up from reference TRBV15 and TRBJ1-2, is DAMVIQNPRYQVTQFGKPVTLSCSQTLNHNVMYWYQQKSSQAPKLLFHYYDKDFNNEADTPDNFQSRRPNTSFCFLDIRSPGLGDTAMYLCATSRDLGDTGLGYTFGSGTRLTVV.

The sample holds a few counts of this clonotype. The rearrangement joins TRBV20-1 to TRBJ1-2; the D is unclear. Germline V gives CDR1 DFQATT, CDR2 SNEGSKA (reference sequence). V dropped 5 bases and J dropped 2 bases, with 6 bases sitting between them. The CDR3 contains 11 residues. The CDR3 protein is CSASGNYGYTF. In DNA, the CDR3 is TGCAGTGCTTCAGGAAACTATGGCTACACCTTC.

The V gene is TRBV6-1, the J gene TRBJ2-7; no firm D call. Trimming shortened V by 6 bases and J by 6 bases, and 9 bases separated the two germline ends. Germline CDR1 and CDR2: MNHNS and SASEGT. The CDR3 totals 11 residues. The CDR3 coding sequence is TGTGCCAGCAGCCCTCGGACCGAGCAGTACGTC. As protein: CASSPRTEQYV.

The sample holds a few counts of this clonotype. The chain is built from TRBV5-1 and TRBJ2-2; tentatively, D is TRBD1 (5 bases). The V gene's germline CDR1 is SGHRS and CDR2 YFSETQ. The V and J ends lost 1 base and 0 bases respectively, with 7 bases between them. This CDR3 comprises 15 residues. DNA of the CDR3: TGCGCCAGCAGCTTGTCGACAGCGAACACCGGGGAGCTGTTTTTT. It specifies CASSLSTANTGELFF.

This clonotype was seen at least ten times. The CDR3 region is CASSFGGSYEQYF. The CDR3 coding sequence is TGTGCCAGCAGCTTTGGGGGGTCCTACGAGCAGTACTTC. V gene TRBV7-8 combines with J gene TRBJ2-7, with a possible D match to TRBD2 (6 bases). The V gene lost 3 bases and the J gene lost 1 base, with 7 bases spanning the gap. This CDR3 region has 13 residues. In germline, CDR1 is SGHVS, CDR2 FQNEAQ. Variable domain in full (rest from reference TRBV7-8 and TRBJ2-7): GAGVSQSPRYKVAKRGQDVALRCDPISGHVSLFWYQQALGQGPEFLTYFQNEAQLDKSGLPSDRFFAERPEGSVSTLKIQRTQQEDSAVYLCASSFGGSYEQYFGPGTRLTVT.

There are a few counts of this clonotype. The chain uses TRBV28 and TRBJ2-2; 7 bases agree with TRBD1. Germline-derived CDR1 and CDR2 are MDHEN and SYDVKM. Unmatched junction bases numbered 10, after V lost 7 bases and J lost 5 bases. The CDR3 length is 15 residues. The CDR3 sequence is CASTDQGGRTGELFF. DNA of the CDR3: TGTGCCAGCACCGACCAAGGGGGCCGGACCGGGGAGCTGTTTTTT.